Listed below are T cell receptor beta chains from one sample, sequenced in a study of T cells in tumors after PD-1 blockade. Profiled with immunoSEQ multiplex PCR; TCRdb holds only in-frame clones, not every one. The repertoire holds 30,000 to 40,000 clones, with 78% as singletons. The source material was PBMCs, sampled before anti-PD-1 treatment. The source of these receptors is a human donor with basal cell carcinoma. The CDR3 runs from the conserved cysteine through the conserved F or W. The order of the fields is D gene, J gene, CDR3 length, clone size, V gene, CDR3 DNA, CDR3 protein. A D gene is named only where the DNA matches it firmly. Clone size is given for some rows only: seen once, a few or many times, or a class if the clone is expanded.

D gene: .
J gene: TRBJ1-1
CDR3 length: 13
clone size: .
V gene: TRBV9
CDR3 DNA: TGTGCCAGCAGCGTAGTTGGGGGGGCTGAAGCTTTCTTT
CDR3 protein: CASSVVGGAEAFF

D gene: .
J gene: TRBJ1-1
CDR3 length: 17
clone size: few
V gene: TRBV11-3
CDR3 DNA: TGTGCCAGCAGCCCCCGGGGGGGGCCGACAACAAACACTGAAGCTTTCTTT
CDR3 protein: CASSPRGGPTTNTEAFF

D gene: TRBD1
J gene: TRBJ2-3
CDR3 length: 17
clone size: .
V gene: TRBV24-1
CDR3 DNA: TGTGCCACCAGTGACCCCAAGGGGGCCACTAGCACAGATACGCAGTATTTT
CDR3 protein: CATSDPKGATSTDTQYF

D gene: .
J gene: TRBJ1-5
CDR3 length: 13
clone size: .
V gene: TRBV7-2
CDR3 DNA: TGTGCCAGCAGCTTAGGGTATTATCAGCCCCAGCATTTT
CDR3 protein: CASSLGYYQPQHF

D gene: .
J gene: TRBJ2-7
CDR3 length: 12
clone size: .
V gene: TRBV5-1
CDR3 DNA: TGCGCCAGCAAGGAGTTATCCTACGAGCAGTACTTC
CDR3 protein: CASKELSYEQYF

D gene: .
J gene: TRBJ1-5
CDR3 length: 15
clone size: .
V gene: TRBV18
CDR3 DNA: TGTGCCAGCTCACCAGGACCGAATAGCAATCAGCCCCAGCATTTT
CDR3 protein: CASSPGPNSNQPQHF

D gene: .
J gene: TRBJ1-1
CDR3 length: 13
clone size: few
V gene: TRBV29-1
CDR3 DNA: TGCAGCGGCCTAAAACAGGGGAACACTGAAGCTTTCTTT
CDR3 protein: CSGLKQGNTEAFF

D gene: .
J gene: TRBJ2-3
CDR3 length: 12
clone size: .
V gene: TRBV2
CDR3 DNA: TGTGCCATGGGGGGCGTAACAGATACGCAGTATTTT
CDR3 protein: CAMGGVTDTQYF

D gene: .
J gene: TRBJ1-1
CDR3 length: 13
clone size: .
V gene: TRBV6-5
CDR3 DNA: TGTGCCAGCAGTTACCGGGGGGGCACTGAAGCTTTCTTT
CDR3 protein: CASSYRGGTEAFF

D gene: TRBD2
J gene: TRBJ2-7
CDR3 length: 14
clone size: .
V gene: TRBV2
CDR3 DNA: TGTGCCAGCAGGCCGGCTAGCGGGGCTCGGGAGCAGTACTTC
CDR3 protein: CASRPASGAREQYF

D gene: TRBD2
J gene: TRBJ2-3
CDR3 length: 16
clone size: .
V gene: TRBV6-2/TRBV6-3
CDR3 DNA: TGTGCCAGCAGTTCCCGCGGGGGGGGACGCACAGATACGCAGTATTTT
CDR3 protein: CASSSRGGGRTDTQYF

D gene: TRBD2
J gene: TRBJ2-3
CDR3 length: 15
clone size: .
V gene: TRBV19
CDR3 DNA: TGTGCCAGTAGTATCACTAGCGGGATCACAGATACGCAGTATTTT
CDR3 protein: CASSITSGITDTQYF

D gene: .
J gene: TRBJ2-6
CDR3 length: 16
clone size: .
V gene: TRBV6-2/TRBV6-3
CDR3 DNA: TGTGCCAGCAGTCAGGACCCTAACTCTGGGGCCAACGTCCTGACTTTC
CDR3 protein: CASSQDPNSGANVLTF

D gene: .
J gene: TRBJ1-4
CDR3 length: 14
clone size: .
V gene: TRBV18
CDR3 DNA: TGTGCCAGCTCACCTGATATTAATAATGAAAAACTGTTTTTT
CDR3 protein: CASSPDINNEKLFF

D gene: .
J gene: TRBJ1-2
CDR3 length: 14
clone size: few
V gene: TRBV6-2/TRBV6-3
CDR3 DNA: TGTGCCAGCAGTTACCGGTCCACGGGCTATGGCTACACCTTC
CDR3 protein: CASSYRSTGYGYTF

D gene: .
J gene: TRBJ2-3
CDR3 length: 16
clone size: .
V gene: TRBV5-1
CDR3 DNA: TGCGCCAGCAGCTTGGTGGGGGACTCTGACACAGATACGCAGTATTTT
CDR3 protein: CASSLVGDSDTDTQYF

D gene: TRBD1
J gene: TRBJ1-6
CDR3 length: 14
clone size: .
V gene: TRBV7-9
CDR3 DNA: TGTGCCAGCAGTCGGGACAGCGCGGGGTCACCCCTCCACTTT
CDR3 protein: CASSRDSAGSPLHF

D gene: .
J gene: TRBJ2-5
CDR3 length: 15
clone size: .
V gene: TRBV4-3
CDR3 DNA: TGCGCCAGCAGCCCGACGGAGGAGGTCCGAGAGACCCAGTACTTC
CDR3 protein: CASSPTEEVRETQYF

D gene: .
J gene: TRBJ2-7
CDR3 length: 14
clone size: few
V gene: TRBV4-2
CDR3 DNA: TGTGCCAGCAGCCCCTCAGACTTGCGAGACGAGCAGTACTTC
CDR3 protein: CASSPSDLRDEQYF

D gene: TRBD2
J gene: TRBJ2-1
CDR3 length: 14
clone size: .
V gene: TRBV5-1
CDR3 DNA: TGCGCCAGCAGTCTAGCGGGAGCAAACAATGAGCAGTTCTTC
CDR3 protein: CASSLAGANNEQFF

D gene: .
J gene: TRBJ2-4
CDR3 length: 13
clone size: .
V gene: TRBV10-3
CDR3 DNA: TGTGCCCCAAATCGGTGGGGGGAAAACATTCAGTACTTC
CDR3 protein: CAPNRWGENIQYF

D gene: TRBD1
J gene: TRBJ2-2
CDR3 length: 14
clone size: .
V gene: TRBV19
CDR3 DNA: TGTGCCAGTAGTAGACCGGGACAGTCGTGGGAGCTGTTTTTT
CDR3 protein: CASSRPGQSWELFF

D gene: TRBD1
J gene: TRBJ2-7
CDR3 length: 12
clone size: .
V gene: TRBV19
CDR3 DNA: TGTGCCAGTAGTGCAGGGGGTTACGAGCAGTACTTC
CDR3 protein: CASSAGGYEQYF

D gene: .
J gene: TRBJ2-2
CDR3 length: 15
clone size: .
V gene: TRBV6-2/TRBV6-3
CDR3 DNA: TGTGCCAGCAGTTACAGTTACGCGAACACCGGGGAGCTGTTTTTT
CDR3 protein: CASSYSYANTGELFF

D gene: .
J gene: TRBJ2-7
CDR3 length: 16
clone size: .
V gene: TRBV5-1
CDR3 DNA: TGCGCCAGCAGCAAGCGAGGGGGGGCACCCTTCGAGGAGCAGTACTTC
CDR3 protein: CASSKRGGAPFEEQYF

D gene: TRBD2
J gene: TRBJ2-5
CDR3 length: 18
clone size: few
V gene: TRBV7-9
CDR3 DNA: TGTGCCAGCAGCTCACCGGGACTAGCGGGGTTCAACCAAGAGACCCAGTACTTC
CDR3 protein: CASSSPGLAGFNQETQYF

D gene: .
J gene: TRBJ2-1
CDR3 length: 15
clone size: .
V gene: TRBV11-3
CDR3 DNA: TGTGCCAGCAGCTTTCGGGGAGGCCAAGGCAATGAGCAGTTCTTC
CDR3 protein: CASSFRGGQGNEQFF

D gene: .
J gene: TRBJ2-3
CDR3 length: 13
clone size: .
V gene: TRBV10-3
CDR3 DNA: TGTGCCATCAGTGACCCGACCGCAGATACGCAGTATTTT
CDR3 protein: CAISDPTADTQYF

D gene: TRBD1
J gene: TRBJ1-5
CDR3 length: 15
clone size: .
V gene: TRBV7-2
CDR3 DNA: TGTGCCAGCAGCTTACAGGGACAGGGGAATCAGCCCCAGCATTTT
CDR3 protein: CASSLQGQGNQPQHF

D gene: .
J gene: TRBJ1-5
CDR3 length: 15
clone size: .
V gene: TRBV28
CDR3 DNA: TGTGCCAGCAGTTATCAAGGGTATAGCAATCAGCCCCAGCATTTT
CDR3 protein: CASSYQGYSNQPQHF

D gene: TRBD1
J gene: TRBJ1-1
CDR3 length: 15
clone size: once
V gene: TRBV10-3
CDR3 DNA: TGTGCCATCAGTGAACAGGGGGTCCGGAACACTGAAGCTTTCTTT
CDR3 protein: CAISEQGVRNTEAFF

D gene: .
J gene: TRBJ1-5
CDR3 length: 16
clone size: .
V gene: TRBV30
CDR3 DNA: TGTGCCTGGAGTGAGATTTCCGCGGCAGGGAGTCAGCCCCAGCATTTT
CDR3 protein: CAWSEISAAGSQPQHF

D gene: .
J gene: TRBJ2-3
CDR3 length: 15
clone size: .
V gene: TRBV7-3
CDR3 DNA: TGTGCCAGCAGCTCCACTAGCATCCGAACAGATACGCAGTATTTT
CDR3 protein: CASSSTSIRTDTQYF

D gene: .
J gene: TRBJ1-5
CDR3 length: 12
clone size: .
V gene: TRBV7-6
CDR3 DNA: TGTGCCAGCAGCTTCCCCGGACAGCCCCAGCATTTT
CDR3 protein: CASSFPGQPQHF

D gene: TRBD2
J gene: TRBJ2-3
CDR3 length: 15
clone size: .
V gene: TRBV14
CDR3 DNA: TGTGCCAGCAGCCGATGGGGGGGGGTGGCAGATACGCAGTATTTT
CDR3 protein: CASSRWGGVADTQYF

D gene: TRBD1
J gene: TRBJ2-3
CDR3 length: 15
clone size: .
V gene: TRBV9
CDR3 DNA: TGTGCCAGCAGCCGCGGACAGGGGATTCCAGATACGCAGTATTTT
CDR3 protein: CASSRGQGIPDTQYF

D gene: .
J gene: TRBJ1-3
CDR3 length: 15
clone size: .
V gene: TRBV7-2
CDR3 DNA: TGTGCCAGCAGCTCAAAATCAGGGGACGGAAACACCATATATTTT
CDR3 protein: CASSSKSGDGNTIYF

D gene: TRBD1
J gene: TRBJ1-1
CDR3 length: 15
clone size: .
V gene: TRBV29-1
CDR3 DNA: TGCAGCGTTGCCGGACAGGGCGGCGGCGACACTGAAGCTTTCTTT
CDR3 protein: CSVAGQGGGDTEAFF

D gene: .
J gene: TRBJ2-3
CDR3 length: 13
clone size: once
V gene: TRBV21-1
CDR3 DNA: TGTGCCAGCAGCGGAAGACCTGGGGATACGCAGTATTTT
CDR3 protein: CASSGRPGDTQYF

D gene: .
J gene: TRBJ1-1
CDR3 length: 13
clone size: .
V gene: TRBV12-3/TRBV12-4
CDR3 DNA: TGTGCCAGCAGTTTAGCAGCGAACACTGAAGCTTTCTTT
CDR3 protein: CASSLAANTEAFF

D gene: .
J gene: TRBJ1-1
CDR3 length: 15
clone size: .
V gene: TRBV5-4
CDR3 DNA: TGTGCCAGCAGCTTGGGTCGGGGGATAAACACTGAAGCTTTCTTT
CDR3 protein: CASSLGRGINTEAFF

D gene: .
J gene: TRBJ2-7
CDR3 length: 12
clone size: few
V gene: TRBV7-9
CDR3 DNA: TGTGCCAGCAGCTCCCAGGGGTACGAGCAGTACTTC
CDR3 protein: CASSSQGYEQYF

D gene: .
J gene: TRBJ1-1
CDR3 length: 13
clone size: .
V gene: TRBV5-1
CDR3 DNA: TGCGCCAGCAGCTTGGCAACAGGGCTTGTAGCTTTCTTT
CDR3 protein: CASSLATGLVAFF

D gene: .
J gene: TRBJ2-5
CDR3 length: 12
clone size: .
V gene: TRBV4-2
CDR3 DNA: TGTGCCACCGGGGTCCCCCAAGAGACCCAGTACTTC
CDR3 protein: CATGVPQETQYF

D gene: .
J gene: TRBJ2-4
CDR3 length: 18
clone size: .
V gene: TRBV18
CDR3 DNA: TGTGCCAGCTCACCCCTGCGCATCGGCGCCAAAGCCAAAAACATTCAGTACTTC
CDR3 protein: CASSPLRIGAKAKNIQYF

D gene: .
J gene: TRBJ2-3
CDR3 length: 13
clone size: .
V gene: TRBV29-1
CDR3 DNA: TGCAGCGCCAAATGGGGGGCTTCAGATACGCAGTATTTT
CDR3 protein: CSAKWGASDTQYF